The text below deals with one TCR beta chain. The V segment lost 4 bases and the J segment 2 bases; nucleotides outside the gene matches: 14. From germline, CDR1 is MNHNS and CDR2 SASEGT. The CDR3 is 19 amino acids. The sample comes from a study of blood T cell repertoires in COVID-19. The repertoire was sequenced with immunoSEQ multiplex PCR; TCRdb's copy has only in-frame clones and lacks some. Of roughly 89,000 clones detected, roughly 78% appear once; the ten largest clones hold under 13%. Sequences were obtained from peripheral blood. This receptor was identified in a woman in her 70s with acute or convalescent COVID-19. V usage is TRBV6-1 and J usage is TRBJ2-3; TRBD2 aligns across 11 bases. The CDR3 sequence is CASSAKIPGLAVITDTQYF. The CDR3 DNA follows: TGTGCCAGCAGTGCAAAGATTCCGGGACTAGCGGTCATCACAGATACGCAGTATTTT.